These 19 T cell receptor beta chains came from one sample sequenced in a study of shared clonotypes between healthy human individuals. Clones were sequenced by immunoSEQ multiplex PCR, and TCRdb holds only the in-frame ones, with some missing. The sample contains about 1 million clones, under 80% of which appear only once. The material sequenced was memory CD4+ T cells sorted from blood. Subset described: CD45RA-negative fraction. These receptors all stem from a man aged 18 to 29 in good health.

V is TRBV5-1 and J is TRBJ2-5; D perhaps matches TRBD1 (6 bases). This CDR3 is built from 15 residues. Trimming shortened V by 0 bases and J by 11 bases, and 20 bases separated the two germline ends. Per germline, CDR1 SGHRS and CDR2 YFSETQ. The CDR3 spells CASSLGTPSTQGQYF. CDR3 DNA sequence: TGCGCCAGCAGCTTGGGTACACCATCAACCCAGGGGCAGTACTTC.

The gene calls are TRBV5-1 and TRBJ2-2; 7 bases match TRBD1. The junction had 7 bases not matched to a gene; V was cut back by 6 bases and J by 5 bases. This CDR3 comprises 14 residues. CDR1 is SGHRS, CDR2 YFSETQ, per germline. The CDR3 reads CASKEGGSTGELFF. The CDR3 DNA reads as TGCGCCAGCAAAGAAGGGGGCTCGACCGGGGAGCTGTTTTTT. The entire variable domain, with the rest obtained from reference TRBV5-1 and TRBJ2-2, is as follows: KAGVTQTPRYLIKTRGQQVTLSCSPISGHRSVSWYQQTPGQGLQFLFEYFSETQRNKGNFPGRFSGRQFSNSRSEMNVSTLELGDSALYLCASKEGGSTGELFFGEGSRLTVL.

CDR3 sequence (DNA): TGTGCCAGCGGGACTGAGGGAAAGGCTAATGAAAAACTGTTTTTT. This sequence encodes CASGTEGKANEKLFF. This chain connects TRBV6-5 to TRBJ1-4, with D possibly being TRBD1 (5 bases). Trimming left V 8 bases short and J 3 bases short, with 16 bases between. The CDR3 is made up of 15 amino acids. CDR1 is MNHEY, CDR2 SVGAGI, per germline.

The sample holds a few counts of this clone. This could be a read error, since a much larger clone is one nucleotide away. The sample holds other DNA sequences that translate to the same CDR3. The V call is TRBV2, the J call TRBJ1-1; D not certain. The CDR3 contains 13 residues. Trimming stripped 2 bases from V and 1 base from J, with 5 bases between. Germline assignment: CDR1 SNHLY and CDR2 FYNNEI. CDR3 sequence: CASSELENTEAFF. DNA of the CDR3: TGTGCCAGCAGTGAATTGGAGAACACTGAAGCTTTCTTT.

The rearrangement uses TRBV6-5 and TRBJ1-2; D is unclear. The ends were cut back, 3 bases at V and 5 bases at J, with 16 bases in the middle. This CDR3 is built from 15 residues. Germline CDR1 MNHEY, CDR2 SVGAGI. The CDR3 DNA reads TGTGCCAGCAGTTATCGTCTAGGAGGTGTATATGGCTACACCTTC. This sequence encodes CASSYRLGGVYGYTF.

The count of this clone is one. Distinct nucleotide sequences in the sample also encode this CDR3. The V and J genes are TRBV5-1 and TRBJ2-1; D call uncertain. Trimming cost V 0 bases and J 9 bases, with 4 bases left between them. Germline values: CDR1 SGHRS, CDR2 YFSETQ. The CDR3 is 11 amino acids. The CDR3 reads CASSLEFEQFF. Written as DNA, the CDR3 is TGCGCCAGCAGCTTGGAATTTGAGCAGTTCTTC. Variable domain in full (rest from reference TRBV5-1 and TRBJ2-1): KAGVTQTPRYLIKTRGQQVTLSCSPISGHRSVSWYQQTPGQGLQFLFEYFSETQRNKGNFPGRFSGRQFSNSRSEMNVSTLELGDSALYLCASSLEFEQFFGPGTRLTVL.

The rearrangement uses TRBV7-9 and TRBJ2-2; D ambiguous. V was trimmed by 5 bases and J by 0 bases, leaving 7 bases between them. CDR3 length: 14 amino acids. Looked up from germline, CDR1 is SEHNR and CDR2 is FQNEAQ (reference sequence). CDR3 residues: CASSTYSNTGELFF. In DNA, the CDR3 is TGTGCCAGCAGCACCTACTCGAACACCGGGGAGCTGTTTTTT.

Of note for this clone: Other DNA variants within this sample encode the same CDR3. The chain links TRBV5-1 to TRBJ1-1, with 7 bases that match TRBD1. Germline values: CDR1 SGHRS, CDR2 YFSETQ. The CDR3 spans 14 residues. J gave up 5 bases and V 0 bases, and 4 bases lay outside the gene matches. The CDR3: CASSLGQGGTEAFF. As DNA, the CDR3 is TGCGCCAGCAGCTTGGGACAGGGAGGGACTGAAGCTTTCTTT.

The CDR3 nucleotides read TGCGCCAGCAGCCAAGAACTAGCGGGGAGGAATGAGCAGTTCTTC. It encodes CASSQELAGRNEQFF. This chain uses TRBV4-3 with TRBJ2-1, with TRBD2 matching 10 bases. The CDR3 is 15 residues long. With V trimmed by 0 bases and J by 7 bases, 3 bases remained unmatched. From germline, CDR1 is LGHNA and CDR2 YSLEER.

This clone was picked up a small number of times. The V call is TRBV7-2, the J call TRBJ1-5, with 10 bases matching TRBD1. This CDR3 comprises 15 residues. V shed 5 bases, J shed 5 bases, and the junction held 6 bases outside the gene matches. Per the germline V gene, CDR1 is SGHTA and CDR2 is FQGNSA. The CDR3 nucleotides are TGTGCCAGCAGCCGCCAGGGGACAGGGGATCAGCCCCAGCATTTT. Protein product: CASSRQGTGDQPQHF.

This chain links TRBV4-3 with TRBJ1-2; D gene unclear. The CDR3 runs 14 residues. Trimming removed 0 bases from V and 7 bases from J, with 12 bases in between. Germline-derived CDR1 and CDR2 are LGHNA and YSLEER. CDR3 DNA: TGCGCCAGCAGCCAAGATGTTAAGGGTGGTGGCTACACCTTC. Translating gives CASSQDVKGGGYTF.

This clone was seen at least ten times. The chain couples TRBV16 to TRBJ1-2; 9 positions match TRBD1. Germline CDR1 and CDR2: KGHSY and FQNENV. V lost 0 bases, J lost 6 bases, and 5 bases stayed unmatched. The CDR3 length is 15 residues. The CDR3 nucleotides are TGTGCCAGCAGCCAATCACAGGGGGCGCTGAATGGCTACACCTTC. Translating it yields CASSQSQGALNGYTF.

V is TRBV7-2 and J is TRBJ2-2; D possibly corresponds to TRBD2 (6 bases). Per germline, CDR1 SGHTA and CDR2 FQGNSA. This CDR3 spans 16 amino acids. V dropped 5 bases and J dropped 1 base, with 14 bases sitting between them. This CDR3 reads CASSDHRAGNTGELFF. The CDR3 coding sequence is TGTGCCAGCAGCGACCATAGAGCGGGGAACACCGGGGAGCTGTTTTTT.

The sample holds a few counts of this clone. The chain recombines TRBV28 with TRBJ2-3; D unresolved. The CDR3 spans 13 residues. Germline loops: CDR1 MDHEN, CDR2 SYDVKM. With 6 bases removed from V and 0 bases from J, the gap between germline ends came to 7 bases. The chain's CDR3 is CASRLDSTDTQYF. The CDR3 DNA sequence: TGTGCCAGCAGACTGGACAGCACAGATACGCAGTATTTT.

As to this clone: This may come from a read error, since a much larger clone is one base off. This chain links TRBV7-2 with TRBJ1-2; D ambiguous. Germline CDR1 is SGHTA and CDR2 is FQGNSA. This CDR3 spans 13 amino acids. V lost 1 base and J lost 2, with 5 bases in between. In DNA form, the CDR3 reads TGTGCCAGCAGCTTAGAAGGGAACTATGGCTACACCTTC. Translated: CASSLEGNYGYTF.

This clone occurred once. This chain links TRBV2 with TRBJ1-6; 9 bases match TRBD1. The CDR3 totals 20 residues. Germline V gives CDR1 SNHLY, CDR2 FYNNEI. The V and J ends lost 7 bases and 4 bases, in that order; junction bases with no gene match: 20. The CDR3 reads CASTLFRAGTGLKYNSPLHF. DNA for the CDR3: TGTGCCAGCACCCTATTCCGGGCGGGGACAGGGTTAAAATATAATTCACCCCTCCACTTT.

This clone was counted many times. This sample also contains other DNA sequences that code for the same CDR3. The rearrangement uses TRBV6-5 and TRBJ2-7; D is possibly TRBD2 (6 bases). CDR1 is MNHEY and CDR2 is SVGAGI in the germline V gene. V gave up 0 bases and J gave up 0 bases, with 6 bases separating them. The CDR3 totals 14 residues. The CDR3 nucleotides are TGTGCCAGCAGTTACTCTAGCGGCTCCTACGAGCAGTACTTC. Its protein product is CASSYSSGSYEQYF.

About this clone: A read error is the likely source, as a far larger clone sits one nucleotide away. The rearrangement links TRBV5-1 to TRBJ2-7, with 9 bases identical to TRBD1. CDR3 length: 14 residues. Germline CDR1 SGHRS, CDR2 YFSETQ. The CDR3 DNA is TGCGCCAGCAGCTTGACAGGGGGCTCCTACGAGCAGCACTTC. Amino acid sequence: CASSLTGGSYEQHF.

In the case of this clone: Additional DNA sequences in this sample encode the identical CDR3. The chain combines TRBV10-3 with TRBJ2-5; 14 bases agree with TRBD2. The CDR3 consists of 15 residues. The germline gives CDR1 ENHRY, CDR2 SYGVKD. V trimming: 6 bases; J trimming: 1 base; junction bases outside the gene matches: 1. CDR3 nucleotides: TGTGCCATCAGCGGGACTAGCGGGGGCCAAGAGACCCAGTACTTC. Protein: CAISGTSGGQETQYF.